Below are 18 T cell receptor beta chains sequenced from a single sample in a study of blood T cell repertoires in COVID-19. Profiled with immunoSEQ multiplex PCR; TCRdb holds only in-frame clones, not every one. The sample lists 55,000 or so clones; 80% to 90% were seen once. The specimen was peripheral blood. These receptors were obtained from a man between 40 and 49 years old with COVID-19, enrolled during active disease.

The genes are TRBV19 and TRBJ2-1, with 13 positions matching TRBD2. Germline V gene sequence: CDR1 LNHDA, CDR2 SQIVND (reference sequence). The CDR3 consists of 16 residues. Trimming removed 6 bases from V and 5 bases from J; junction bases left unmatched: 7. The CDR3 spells CASRITGTSGNNEQFF. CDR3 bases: TGTGCCAGTAGAATCACCGGGACTAGCGGGAACAATGAGCAGTTCTTC.

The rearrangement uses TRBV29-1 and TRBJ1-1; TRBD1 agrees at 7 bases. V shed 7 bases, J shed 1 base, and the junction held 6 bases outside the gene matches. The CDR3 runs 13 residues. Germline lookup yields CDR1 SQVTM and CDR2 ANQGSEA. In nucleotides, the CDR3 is TGCAGCGGGCGGACAGGACCGAACACTGAAGCTTTCTTT. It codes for CSGRTGPNTEAFF.

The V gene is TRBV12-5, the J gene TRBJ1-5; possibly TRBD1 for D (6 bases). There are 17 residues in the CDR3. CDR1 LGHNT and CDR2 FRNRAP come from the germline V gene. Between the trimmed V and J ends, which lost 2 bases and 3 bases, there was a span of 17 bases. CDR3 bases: TGTGCTAGTGGTTTGTCCTGGACAGAAACTATCAATCAGCCCCAGCATTTT. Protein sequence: CASGLSWTETINQPQHF.

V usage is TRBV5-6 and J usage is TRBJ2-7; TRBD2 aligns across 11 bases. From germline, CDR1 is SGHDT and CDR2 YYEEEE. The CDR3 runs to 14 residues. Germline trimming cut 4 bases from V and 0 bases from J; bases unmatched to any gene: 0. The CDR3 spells CASSGTSGSYEQYF. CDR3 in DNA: TGTGCCAGCAGCGGGACTAGCGGCTCCTACGAGCAGTACTTC.

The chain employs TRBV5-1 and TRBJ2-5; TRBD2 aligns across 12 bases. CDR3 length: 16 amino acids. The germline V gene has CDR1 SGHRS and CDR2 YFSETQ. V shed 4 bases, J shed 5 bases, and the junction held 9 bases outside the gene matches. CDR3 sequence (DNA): TGCGCCAGCAGCCTGACCCTAGCGGGAGGGCCGGAGACCCAGTACTTC. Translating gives CASSLTLAGGPETQYF.

CDR3 region: CASSLLQGAVGEQYF. CDR3 coding DNA: TGCGCCAGCAGCTTGTTGCAGGGGGCGGTAGGCGAGCAGTACTTC. The chain has TRBV5-1 and TRBJ2-7, with 8 bases aligning to TRBD1. This CDR3 contains 15 residues. V was clipped by 1 base and J by 6 bases; unmatched bases: 9. Germline V lookup: CDR1 SGHRS, CDR2 YFSETQ. The whole variable domain, filled in from reference TRBV5-1 and TRBJ2-7, reads KAGVTQTPRYLIKTRGQQVTLSCSPISGHRSVSWYQQTPGQGLQFLFEYFSETQRNKGNFPGRFSGRQFSNSRSEMNVSTLELGDSALYLCASSLLQGAVGEQYFGPGTRLTVT.

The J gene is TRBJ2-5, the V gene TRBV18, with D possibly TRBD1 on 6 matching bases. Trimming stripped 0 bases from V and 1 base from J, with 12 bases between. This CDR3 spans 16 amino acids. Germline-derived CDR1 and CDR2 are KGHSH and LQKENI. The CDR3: CASSPPGHTIQETQYF. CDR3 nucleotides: TGTGCCAGCTCACCACCGGGACACACAATCCAAGAGACCCAGTACTTC.

CDR3 coding DNA: TGTGCCAGCTCACCACCGGGCCCCTCGGAGACCCAGTACTTC. This sequence encodes CASSPPGPSETQYF. The V call is TRBV18, the J call TRBJ2-5; D uncertain. V gave up 0 bases and J gave up 5 bases, with 10 bases separating them. Germline V gene data show CDR1 as KGHSH and CDR2 as LQKENI. The CDR3 covers 14 residues. The variable domain in full, with the rest retrieved from reference TRBV18 and TRBJ2-5, is NAGVMQNPRHLVRRRGQEARLRCSPMKGHSHVYWYRQLPEEGLKFMVYLQKENIIDESGMPKERFSAEFPKEGPSILRIQQVVRGDSAAYFCASSPPGPSETQYFGPGTRLLVL.

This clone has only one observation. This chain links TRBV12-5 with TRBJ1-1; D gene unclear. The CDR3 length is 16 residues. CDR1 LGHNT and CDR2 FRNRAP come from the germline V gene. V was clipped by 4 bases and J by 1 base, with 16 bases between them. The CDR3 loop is CASGYRVPAKNTEAFF. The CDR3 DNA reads TGTGCTAGTGGTTACCGGGTCCCGGCGAAGAACACTGAAGCTTTCTTT.

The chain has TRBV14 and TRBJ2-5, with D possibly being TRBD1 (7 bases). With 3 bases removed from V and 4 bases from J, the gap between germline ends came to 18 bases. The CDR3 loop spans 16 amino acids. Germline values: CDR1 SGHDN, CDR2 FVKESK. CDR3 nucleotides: TGTGCCAGCAGCCAGGGCAGGGGGGCCGGAGTAGAGACCCAGTACTTC. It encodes CASSQGRGAGVETQYF.

CDR3 region: CASSPNRVSTDTQYF. CDR3 coding DNA: TGTGCCAGCAGCCCTAACAGAGTTAGCACAGATACGCAGTATTTT. The chain is built from TRBV7-6 and TRBJ2-3; D gene uncertain. Germline lookup yields CDR1 SGHVS and CDR2 FNYEAQ. The CDR3 totals 15 residues. Trimming left V 5 bases short and J 0 bases short, with 12 bases between.

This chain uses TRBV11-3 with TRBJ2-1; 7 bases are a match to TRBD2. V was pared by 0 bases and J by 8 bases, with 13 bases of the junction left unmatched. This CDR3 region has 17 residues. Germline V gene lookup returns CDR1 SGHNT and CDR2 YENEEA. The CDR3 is CASSLEDGSGKRDEQFF. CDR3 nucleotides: TGTGCCAGCAGCTTAGAGGATGGGAGCGGGAAGAGAGATGAGCAGTTCTTC. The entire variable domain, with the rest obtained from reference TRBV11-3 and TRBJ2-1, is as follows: EAGVVQSPRYKIIEKKQPVAFWCNPISGHNTLYWYLQNLGQGPELLIRYENEEAVDDSQLPKDRFSAERLKGVDSTLKIQPAELGDSAVYLCASSLEDGSGKRDEQFFGPGTRLTVL.

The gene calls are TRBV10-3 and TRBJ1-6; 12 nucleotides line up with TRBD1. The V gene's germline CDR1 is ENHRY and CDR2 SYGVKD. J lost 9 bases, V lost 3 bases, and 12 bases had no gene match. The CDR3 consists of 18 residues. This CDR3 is CAISDGMAGTGGGSPLHF. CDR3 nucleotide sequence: TGTGCCATCAGTGACGGAATGGCGGGGACAGGGGGCGGTTCACCCCTCCACTTT.

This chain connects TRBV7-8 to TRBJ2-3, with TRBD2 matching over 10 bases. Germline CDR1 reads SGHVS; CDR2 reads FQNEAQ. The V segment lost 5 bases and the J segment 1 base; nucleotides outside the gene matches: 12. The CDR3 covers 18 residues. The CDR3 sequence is CASSQFLAGAKGTDTQYF. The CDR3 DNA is TGTGCCAGCAGCCAGTTCCTAGCGGGGGCGAAAGGCACAGATACGCAGTATTTT.

The CDR3 DNA is TGTGCCAGCAGCTTAAGCCGGGGTGCAACTAATGAAAAACTGTTTTTT. This translates into CASSLSRGATNEKLFF. V is TRBV7-9 and J is TRBJ1-4; D uncertain. The CDR3 totals 16 residues. Germline CDR1 is SEHNR and CDR2 is FQNEAQ (reference sequence). With 2 bases removed from V and 0 bases from J, the gap between germline ends came to 10 bases.

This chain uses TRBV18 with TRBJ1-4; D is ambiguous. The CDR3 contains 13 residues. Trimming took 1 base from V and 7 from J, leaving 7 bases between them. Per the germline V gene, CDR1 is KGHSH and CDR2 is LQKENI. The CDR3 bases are TGTGCCAGCTCACCACGGGCTTTTGAAAAACTGTTTTTT. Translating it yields CASSPRAFEKLFF.

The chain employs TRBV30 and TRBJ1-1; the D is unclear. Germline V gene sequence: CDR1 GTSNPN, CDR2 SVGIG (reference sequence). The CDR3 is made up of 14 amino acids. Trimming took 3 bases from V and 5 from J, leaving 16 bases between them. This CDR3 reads CAWRTGTGETEAFF. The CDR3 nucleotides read TGTGCCTGGAGGACCGGAACGGGTGAGACTGAAGCTTTCTTT.

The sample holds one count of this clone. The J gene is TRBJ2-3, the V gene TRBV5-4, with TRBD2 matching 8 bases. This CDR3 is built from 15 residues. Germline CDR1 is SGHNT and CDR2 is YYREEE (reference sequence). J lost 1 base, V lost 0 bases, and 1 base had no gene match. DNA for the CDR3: TGTGCCAGCAGCTTGGAGGGACTAGGCACAGATACGCAGTATTTT. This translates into CASSLEGLGTDTQYF.